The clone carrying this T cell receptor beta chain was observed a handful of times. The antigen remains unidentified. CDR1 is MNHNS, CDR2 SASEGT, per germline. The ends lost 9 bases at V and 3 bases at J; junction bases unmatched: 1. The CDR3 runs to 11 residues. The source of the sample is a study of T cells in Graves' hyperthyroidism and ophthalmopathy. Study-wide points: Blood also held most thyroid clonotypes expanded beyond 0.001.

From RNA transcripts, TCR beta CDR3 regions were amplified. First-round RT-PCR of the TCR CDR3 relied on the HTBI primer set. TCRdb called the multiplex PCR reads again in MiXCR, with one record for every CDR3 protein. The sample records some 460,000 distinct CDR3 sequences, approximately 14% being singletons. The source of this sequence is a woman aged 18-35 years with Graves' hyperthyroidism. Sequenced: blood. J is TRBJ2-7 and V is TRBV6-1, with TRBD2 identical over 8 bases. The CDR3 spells CASGTSYEQYF. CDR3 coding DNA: TGTGCCAGTGGGACTAGCTACGAGCAGTACTTC.